This T cell receptor (beta chain) was sequenced for a study of control samples from healthy donors and cancer patients. Sequencing was performed with immunoSEQ multiplex PCR; in TCRdb, only in-frame clones are kept and a portion is missing. Of under 200,000 clones listed, 85% to 90% are singletons. This CDR3 region has 15 residues. Germline V gene lookup returns CDR1 SGDLS and CDR2 YYNGEE. V lost 3 bases, J lost 6 bases, and 8 bases stayed unmatched. The receptor's source is a woman aged 25 to 39 in good health. The J gene is TRBJ2-1, the V gene TRBV9; TRBD1 aligns across 8 bases. The sequenced sample was blood. The DNA for the CDR3 is TGTGCCAGCAGCGCGACGGACAGGGTATCCAATGAGCAGTTCTTC. It encodes CASSATDRVSNEQFF.